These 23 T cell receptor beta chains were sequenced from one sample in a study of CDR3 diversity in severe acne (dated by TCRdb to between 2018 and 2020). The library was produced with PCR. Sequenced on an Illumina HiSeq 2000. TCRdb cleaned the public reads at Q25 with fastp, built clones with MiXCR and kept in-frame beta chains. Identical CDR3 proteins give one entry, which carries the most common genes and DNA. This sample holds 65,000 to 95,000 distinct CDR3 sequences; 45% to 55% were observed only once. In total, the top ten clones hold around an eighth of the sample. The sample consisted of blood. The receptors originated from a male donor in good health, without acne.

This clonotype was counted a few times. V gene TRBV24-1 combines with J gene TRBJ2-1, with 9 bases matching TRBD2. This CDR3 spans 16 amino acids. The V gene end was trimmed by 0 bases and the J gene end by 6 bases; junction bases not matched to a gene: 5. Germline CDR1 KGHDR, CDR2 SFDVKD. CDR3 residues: CATSDLTSSGVNEQFF. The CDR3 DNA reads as TGTGCCACCAGTGATTTGACGTCTAGCGGGGTCAATGAGCAGTTCTTC.

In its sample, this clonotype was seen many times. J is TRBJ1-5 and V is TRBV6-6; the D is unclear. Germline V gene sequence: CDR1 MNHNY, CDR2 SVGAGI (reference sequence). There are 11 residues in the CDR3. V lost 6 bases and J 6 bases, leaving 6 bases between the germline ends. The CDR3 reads CASSPSQPQHF. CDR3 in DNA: TGTGCCAGCAGCCCCTCTCAGCCCCAGCATTTT.

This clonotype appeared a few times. In DNA form, the CDR3 reads TGTGCCAGCGCGCGGGAGAGGTACACTGAAGCTTTCTTT. Translation gives CASARERYTEAFF. This chain links TRBV9 with TRBJ1-1; no definite D call. Trimming took 7 bases from V and 3 from J, leaving 13 bases between them. The CDR3 consists of 13 residues. In germline, CDR1 is SGDLS, CDR2 YYNGEE.

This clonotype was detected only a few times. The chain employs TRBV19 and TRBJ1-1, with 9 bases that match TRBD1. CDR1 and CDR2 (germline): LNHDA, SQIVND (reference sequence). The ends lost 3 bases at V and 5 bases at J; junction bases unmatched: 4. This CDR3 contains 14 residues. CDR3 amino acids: CASSITGGGTEAFF. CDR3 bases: TGTGCCAGTAGTATCACAGGGGGCGGAACTGAAGCTTTCTTT.

CDR3 sequence reads: CASSLGSGSYNEQFF. The CDR3 DNA sequence: TGTGCCAGCAGCTTAGGCAGCGGGAGTTACAATGAGCAGTTCTTC. The V call is TRBV5-4, the J call TRBJ2-1; 8 bases match TRBD2. After removal of 2 bases from V and 4 bases from J, the junction contained 5 bases not matched to a gene. CDR1 and CDR2 from the germline V gene are SGHNT and YYREEE (reference sequence). The CDR3 runs 15 residues.

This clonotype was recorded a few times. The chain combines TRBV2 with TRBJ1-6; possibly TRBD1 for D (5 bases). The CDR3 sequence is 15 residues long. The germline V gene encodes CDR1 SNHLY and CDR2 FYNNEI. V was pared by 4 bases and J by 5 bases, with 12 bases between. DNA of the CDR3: TGTGCCAGCAGTGCTCGACAGACCAATAATTCACCCCTCCACTTT. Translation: CASSARQTNNSPLHF.

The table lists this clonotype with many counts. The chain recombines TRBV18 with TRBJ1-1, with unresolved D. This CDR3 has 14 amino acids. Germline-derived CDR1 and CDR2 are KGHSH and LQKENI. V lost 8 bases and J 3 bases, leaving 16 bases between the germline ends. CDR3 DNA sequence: TGTGCCAGCCTTTTCAGAGACCAAGACACTGAAGCTTTCTTT. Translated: CASLFRDQDTEAFF. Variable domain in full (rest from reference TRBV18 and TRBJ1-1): NAGVMQNPRHLVRRRGQEARLRCSPMKGHSHVYWYRQLPEEGLKFMVYLQKENIIDESGMPKERFSAEFPKEGPSILRIQQVVRGDSAAYFCASLFRDQDTEAFFGQGTRLTVV.

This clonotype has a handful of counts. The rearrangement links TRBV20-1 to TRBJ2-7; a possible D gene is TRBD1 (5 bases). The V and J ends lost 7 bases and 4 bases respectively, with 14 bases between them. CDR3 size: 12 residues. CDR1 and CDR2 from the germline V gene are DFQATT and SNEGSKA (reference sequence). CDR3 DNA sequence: TGCAGTGTCTTTTTGGGGCGGTACGAGCAGTACTTC. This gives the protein CSVFLGRYEQYF.

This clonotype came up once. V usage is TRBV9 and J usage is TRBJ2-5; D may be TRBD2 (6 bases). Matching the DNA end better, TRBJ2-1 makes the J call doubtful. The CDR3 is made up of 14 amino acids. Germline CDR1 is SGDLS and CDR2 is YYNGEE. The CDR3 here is CASSLDLGGGEQFF. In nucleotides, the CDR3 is TGTGCCAGCAGCTTAGACCTGGGAGGTGGTGAGCAGTTCTTC.

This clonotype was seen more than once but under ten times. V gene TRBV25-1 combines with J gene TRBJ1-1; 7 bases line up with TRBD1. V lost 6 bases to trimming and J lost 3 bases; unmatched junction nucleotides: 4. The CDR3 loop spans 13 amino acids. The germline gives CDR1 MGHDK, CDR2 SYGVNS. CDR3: CASRRGLDTEAFF. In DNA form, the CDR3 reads TGTGCCAGCAGGAGGGGGCTTGACACTGAAGCTTTCTTT.

The CDR3 nucleotides are TGTGCCAGCAGTTGGACTAGCGGGGGGGTGGATACGCAGTATTTT. This gives the protein CASSWTSGGVDTQYF. The V and J genes are TRBV2 and TRBJ2-3, with 15 bases identical to TRBD2. This CDR3 has 15 amino acids. Trimming at V came to 5 bases and at J to 6 bases, leaving 3 bases not matched to a gene. CDR1 SNHLY and CDR2 FYNNEI come from the germline V gene.

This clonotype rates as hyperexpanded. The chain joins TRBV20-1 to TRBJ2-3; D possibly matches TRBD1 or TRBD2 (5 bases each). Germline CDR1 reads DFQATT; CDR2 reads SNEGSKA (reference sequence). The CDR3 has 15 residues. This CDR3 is CSTRDWEFFTDTQYF. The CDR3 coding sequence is TGCAGCACCAGGGATTGGGAGTTTTTCACAGATACGCAGTATTTT.

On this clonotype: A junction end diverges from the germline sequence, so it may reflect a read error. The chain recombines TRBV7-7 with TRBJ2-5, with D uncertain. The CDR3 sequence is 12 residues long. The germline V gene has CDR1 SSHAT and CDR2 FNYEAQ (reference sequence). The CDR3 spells CASSSLSETQYF. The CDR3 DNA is TGTGCTAGCAGCTCACTATCTGAGACCCAGTACTTC. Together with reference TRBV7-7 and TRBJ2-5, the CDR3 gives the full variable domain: GAGVSQSPRYKVTKRGQDVTLRCDPISSHATLYWYQQALGQGPEFLTYFNYEAQPDKSGLPSDRFSAERPEGSISTLTIQRTEQRDSAMYRCASSSLSETQYFGPGTRLLVL.

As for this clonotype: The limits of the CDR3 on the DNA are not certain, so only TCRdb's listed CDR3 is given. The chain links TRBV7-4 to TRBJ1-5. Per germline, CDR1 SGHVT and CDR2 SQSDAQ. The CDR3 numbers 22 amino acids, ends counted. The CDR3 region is CASSLGDRLGLRAVLRAGHQHF.

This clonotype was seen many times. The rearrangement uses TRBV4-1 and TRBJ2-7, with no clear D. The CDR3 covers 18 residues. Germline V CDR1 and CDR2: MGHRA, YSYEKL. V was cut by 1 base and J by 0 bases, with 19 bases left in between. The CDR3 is CASSQAPWRGRSSYEQYF. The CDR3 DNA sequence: TGCGCCAGCAGCCAAGCGCCGTGGCGCGGACGTAGCTCCTACGAGCAGTACTTC.

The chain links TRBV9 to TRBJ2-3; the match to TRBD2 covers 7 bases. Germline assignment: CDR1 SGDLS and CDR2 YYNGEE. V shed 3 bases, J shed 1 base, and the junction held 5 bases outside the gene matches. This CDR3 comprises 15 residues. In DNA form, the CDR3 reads TGTGCCAGCAGCGGGGACGCGGGAGGCACAGATACGCAGTATTTT. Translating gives CASSGDAGGTDTQYF.

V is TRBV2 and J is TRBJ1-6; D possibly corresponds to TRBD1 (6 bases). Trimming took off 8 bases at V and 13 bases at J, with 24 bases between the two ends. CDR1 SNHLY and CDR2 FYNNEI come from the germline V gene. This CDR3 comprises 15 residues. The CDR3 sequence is CASVKDSLEGIPLHF. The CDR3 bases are TGTGCCAGCGTTAAGGACAGCCTGGAAGGGATCCCCCTCCACTTT.

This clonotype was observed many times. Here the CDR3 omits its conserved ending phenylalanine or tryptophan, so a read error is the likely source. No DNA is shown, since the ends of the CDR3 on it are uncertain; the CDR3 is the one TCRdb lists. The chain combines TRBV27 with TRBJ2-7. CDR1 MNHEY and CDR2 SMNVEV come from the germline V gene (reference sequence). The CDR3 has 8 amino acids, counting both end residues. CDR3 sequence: CASSQRPT.

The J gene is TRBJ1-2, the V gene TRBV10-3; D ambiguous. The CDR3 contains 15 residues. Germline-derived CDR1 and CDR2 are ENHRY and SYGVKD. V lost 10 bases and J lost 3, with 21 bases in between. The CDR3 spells CASRRKPDKDYGYTF. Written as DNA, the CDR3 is TGTGCCAGCAGGCGTAAACCCGACAAGGACTATGGCTACACCTTC.

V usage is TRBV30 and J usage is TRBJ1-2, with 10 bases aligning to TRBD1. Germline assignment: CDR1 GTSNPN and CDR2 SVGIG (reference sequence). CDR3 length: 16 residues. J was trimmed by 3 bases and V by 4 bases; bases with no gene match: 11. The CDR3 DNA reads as TGTGCCTGGATCCCTCCGGGACAGGGGTTCTACTATGGCTACACCTTC. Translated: CAWIPPGQGFYYGYTF.

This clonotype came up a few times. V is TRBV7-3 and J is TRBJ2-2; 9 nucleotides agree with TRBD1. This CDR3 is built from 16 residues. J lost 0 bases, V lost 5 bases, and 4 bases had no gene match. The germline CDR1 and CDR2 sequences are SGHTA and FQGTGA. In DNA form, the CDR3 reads TGTGCCAGCAGCGAACAGGGGGCGCCGAACACCGGGGAGCTGTTTTTT. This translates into CASSEQGAPNTGELFF.

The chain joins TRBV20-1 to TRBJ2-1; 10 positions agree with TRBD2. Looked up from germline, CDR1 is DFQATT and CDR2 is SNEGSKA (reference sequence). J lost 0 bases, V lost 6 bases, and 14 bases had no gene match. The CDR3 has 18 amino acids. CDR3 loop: CSAPPRDSGGFSYNEQFF. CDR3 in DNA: TGCAGTGCACCGCCCCGGGATAGCGGGGGGTTCTCCTACAATGAGCAGTTCTTC.

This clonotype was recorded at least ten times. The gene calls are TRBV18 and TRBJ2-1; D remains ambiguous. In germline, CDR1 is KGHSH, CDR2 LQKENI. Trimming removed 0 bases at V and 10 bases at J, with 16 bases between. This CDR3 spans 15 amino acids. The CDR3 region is CASSPPEIGGREQFF. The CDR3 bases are TGTGCCAGCTCACCACCGGAAATAGGCGGACGCGAGCAGTTCTTC.